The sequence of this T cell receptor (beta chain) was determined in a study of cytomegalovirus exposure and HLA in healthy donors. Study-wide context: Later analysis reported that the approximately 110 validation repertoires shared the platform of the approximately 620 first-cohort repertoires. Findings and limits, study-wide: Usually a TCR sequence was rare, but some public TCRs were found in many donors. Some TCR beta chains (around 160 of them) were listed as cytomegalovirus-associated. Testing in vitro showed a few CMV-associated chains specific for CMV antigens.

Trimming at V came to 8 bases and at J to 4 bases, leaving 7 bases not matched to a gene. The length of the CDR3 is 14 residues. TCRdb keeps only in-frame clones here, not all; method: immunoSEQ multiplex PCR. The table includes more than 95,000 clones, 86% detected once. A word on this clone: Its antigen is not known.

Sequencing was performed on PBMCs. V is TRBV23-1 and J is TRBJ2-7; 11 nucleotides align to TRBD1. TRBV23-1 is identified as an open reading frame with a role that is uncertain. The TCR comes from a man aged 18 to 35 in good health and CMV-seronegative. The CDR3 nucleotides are TGCGCCAGCGGTCCGGGACAGGGGGGTTACGAGCAGTACTTC. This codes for CASGPGQGGYEQYF.